The 11 T cell receptor beta chains given below trace back to one sample, sequenced in a study of cytomegalovirus exposure and HLA in healthy donors. Amplification used 60 Vbeta primers and 13 Jbeta primers. Clones were sequenced by immunoSEQ multiplex PCR, and TCRdb holds only the in-frame ones, with some missing. Here the sample spans 120,000 or so clones, 75% to 85% being singletons. The sample was PBMCs. These receptors were collected from a man younger than 45 in good health and CMV-seropositive.

The chain is built from TRBV5-1 and TRBJ1-2, with 9 bases aligning to TRBD1. The V gene's germline CDR1 is SGHRS and CDR2 YFSETQ. The CDR3 spans 14 residues. V was clipped by 3 bases and J by 3 bases; unmatched bases: 3. This chain's CDR3 is CASSSQGADYGYTF. The CDR3 region has the DNA TGCGCCAGCAGCTCACAGGGGGCCGACTATGGCTACACCTTC.

CDR3 residues: CASGLVQEQYNEQFF. The DNA for the CDR3 is TGTGCTAGTGGTTTGGTACAGGAACAGTACAATGAGCAGTTCTTC. The genes are TRBV12-5 and TRBJ2-1; D is possibly TRBD1 (5 bases). The CDR3 consists of 15 residues. With 0 bases removed from V and 4 bases from J, the gap between germline ends came to 10 bases. Germline V gene sequence: CDR1 LGHNT, CDR2 FRNRAP.

The J gene is TRBJ2-3, the V gene TRBV9; a weak D match, TRBD2 (5 bases). There are 15 residues in the CDR3. Germline CDR1 SGDLS, CDR2 YYNGEE. Trimming shortened V by 0 bases and J by 0 bases, and 8 bases separated the two germline ends. DNA for the CDR3: TGTGCCAGCAGCGTAGGTCGGGGTAGCACAGATACGCAGTATTTT. This codes for CASSVGRGSTDTQYF.

This clone showed up just a few times. The V gene is TRBV27, the J gene TRBJ2-3; 8 nucleotides line up with TRBD1. This CDR3 region has 16 residues. V lost 6 bases, J lost 5 bases, and 13 bases stayed unmatched. The germline V gene encodes CDR1 MNHEY and CDR2 SMNVEV (reference sequence). The CDR3 nucleotides are TGTGCCAGCAGCGTTCTTCAGCCACAGGGGGGAGATACGCAGTATTTT. Encoded protein: CASSVLQPQGGDTQYF.

The chain combines TRBV10-3 with TRBJ1-5, with 8 bases that match TRBD1. Per the germline V gene, CDR1 is ENHRY and CDR2 is SYGVKD. V lost 9 bases to trimming and J lost 1 base; unmatched junction nucleotides: 5. The CDR3 consists of 14 residues. This chain's CDR3 is CAIWTGSSNQPQHF. As DNA, the CDR3 is TGTGCCATTTGGACAGGGAGCAGCAATCAGCCCCAGCATTTT.

This sequence joins TRBV27 and TRBJ2-3, with TRBD1 matching 11 bases. V dropped 5 bases and J dropped 4; count of bases not matched to a gene: 5. In germline, CDR1 is MNHEY, CDR2 SMNVEV (reference sequence). CDR3 length equals 15 residues. This chain's CDR3 is CASSQDRGRSDTQYF. CDR3 bases: TGTGCCAGCAGTCAGGACAGGGGGCGCTCAGATACGCAGTATTTT.

The chain has TRBV4-1 and TRBJ1-6, with D unresolved. This CDR3 is built from 14 residues. V lost 1 base and J lost 13, with 14 bases in between. Looked up from germline, CDR1 is MGHRA and CDR2 is YSYEKL. The CDR3 DNA follows: TGCGCCAGCAGCCAAGCTAGAGGGAGGCGGCCCCTCCACTTT. Translating it yields CASSQARGRRPLHF.

This rearrangement joins TRBV5-1 to TRBJ2-5; perhaps TRBD2 as D (5 bases). The J call may be in error: the DNA end matches TRBJ2-7 better. This CDR3 region has 12 residues. The V gene's germline CDR1 is SGHRS and CDR2 YFSETQ. CDR3 amino acids: CASSLGGPEQYF. CDR3 sequence (DNA): TGCGCCAGCAGCTTGGGAGGGCCCGAGCAGTACTTC.

The chain joins TRBV7-3 to TRBJ1-1, with D maybe TRBD1 (6 bases). The CDR3 has 15 residues. Between the trimmed V and J ends, which lost 2 bases and 5 bases, there was a span of 15 bases. Germline CDR1 is SGHTA and CDR2 is FQGTGA. The CDR3: CASSLSGRGGTEAFF. As DNA, the CDR3 is TGTGCCAGCAGCTTATCTGGCAGGGGCGGTACTGAAGCTTTCTTT.

The chain is built from TRBV21-1 and TRBJ2-3; TRBD2, as called in the table, went unchecked against the DNA. TRBV21-1 is deemed a pseudogene. The length of the CDR3 is 16 residues. CDR3 DNA sequence: TGTGCCAGCAGCCATGGGACTAGCGGGACCACAGATACGCAGTATTTT. Amino acids: CASSHGTSGTTDTQYF.

This clone was seen only a few times. V usage is TRBV7-9 and J usage is TRBJ1-2; D may be TRBD1 (5 bases). Trimming left V 5 bases short and J 6 bases short, with 22 bases between. CDR1 is SEHNR, CDR2 FQNEAQ, per germline (reference sequence). This CDR3 is built from 16 residues. CDR3 sequence: CASSPYSGRGGDGYTF. Here the CDR3 DNA reads TGTGCCAGCAGCCCATACTCGGGAAGGGGAGGAGATGGCTACACCTTC. The full variable domain, with the rest looked up from reference TRBV7-9 and TRBJ1-2, is DTGVSQNPRHKITKRGQNVTFRCDPISEHNRLYWYRQTLGQGPEFLTYFQNEAQLEKSRLLSDRFSAERPKGSFSTLEIQRTEQGDSAMYLCASSPYSGRGGDGYTFGSGTRLTVV.